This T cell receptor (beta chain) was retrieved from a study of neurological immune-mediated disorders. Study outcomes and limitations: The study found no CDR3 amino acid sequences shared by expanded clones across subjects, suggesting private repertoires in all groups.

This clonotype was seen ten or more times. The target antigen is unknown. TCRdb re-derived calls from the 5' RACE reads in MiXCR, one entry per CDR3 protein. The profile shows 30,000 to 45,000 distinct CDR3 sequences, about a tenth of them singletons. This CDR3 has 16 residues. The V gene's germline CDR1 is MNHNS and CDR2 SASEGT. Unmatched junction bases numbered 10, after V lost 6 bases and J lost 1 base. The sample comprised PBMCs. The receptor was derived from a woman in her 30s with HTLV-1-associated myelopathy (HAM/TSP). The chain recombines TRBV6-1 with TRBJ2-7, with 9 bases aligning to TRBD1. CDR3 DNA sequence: TGTGCCAGCAGGGCGGTTCCACAGGGGGCTTCCTACGAGCAGTACTTC. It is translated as CASRAVPQGASYEQYF.